The present T cell receptor beta chain was sequenced within a study of breast tumors, draining lymph nodes, adjacent tissues. The ends were cut back, 7 bases at V and 1 base at J, with 26 bases in the middle. The CDR3 contains 19 residues. Germline CDR1 and CDR2: LNHNV and YYDKDF (reference sequence). TCRdb reanalysed the multiplex PCR reads using MiXCR and keeps one entry per CDR3 protein. The sample shows around 150,000 distinct CDR3 sequences, 32% of them seen only once. A word on this clonotype: Its antigen is as yet unknown.

Whole-study results and caveats: The data were judged consistent with most tumor T cells coming from lymph node and expanding in tumor. Luminal-like breast cancer showed significantly greater tumor-nontumor repertoire similarity than basal-like breast cancer did.

Breast cancer patients provided tissue from their axillary draining lymph nodes. The receptor was derived from a female donor with breast cancer. Some clones in this sample may be carry-over from other donors' samples. This rearrangement joins TRBV15 to TRBJ2-1; a possible D gene is TRBD2 (6 bases). The sample taken for sequencing was axillary lymph node tissue. This CDR3 is CATTNASSLKAGSYNEQFF. CDR3 sequence (DNA): TGTGCCACCACCAACGCCAGCAGCCTGAAAGCGGGTTCCTACAATGAGCAGTTCTTC.